This T cell receptor (beta chain) derives from a study of radiotherapy plus CTLA-4 blockade in lung cancer. Study information: Objective response rate was 15% to 20%; disease control rate, around 30%. Points from the study as a whole: Together with interferon-beta, which increased in serum after radiation, early dynamic changes in blood T cell clones were reportedly the best predictors of response. There was expansion of tumor-derived TCR clones in blood after radiotherapy plus ipilimumab.

The J segment lost 3 bases and the V segment lost 6 bases, leaving 13 bases of the junction unmatched. The CDR3 runs to 17 residues. The germline CDR1 and CDR2 sequences are MNHEY and SMNVEV (reference sequence). Assay used: immunoSEQ multiplex PCR; TCRdb lists only in-frame clones, some missing. The sample lists around 90,000 clones, approximately 83% seen once, with more than 0.75% in the top ten. Of note for this clone: Antigen unknown.

The source of this sequence is a human donor with non-small cell lung cancer who had stable disease on radiotherapy plus ipilimumab. The specimen comprised peripheral blood, sampled from a patient treated with radiotherapy plus ipilimumab. The chain joins TRBV27 to TRBJ2-3, with 9 bases aligning to TRBD2. CDR3 DNA sequence: TGTGCCAGCAGCTATACCCATGGCGGGAGGGCTACAGATACGCAGTATTTT. This gives the protein CASSYTHGGRATDTQYF.